These 14 T cell receptor beta chains were all obtained from the same sample, sequenced in a study of T cell responses to AZD1222 COVID-19 vaccine. TCRdb's table, derived via immunoSEQ multiplex PCR, lists solely in-frame clones and lacks some. The sample includes 75,000 to 100,000 clones, over 75% of them seen just once. Sequenced here: peripheral blood, sampled on day 0 of AZD1222 vaccination. These receptors were obtained from an adult in good health.

V and J are TRBV5-1 and TRBJ1-2, with 7 nucleotides matching TRBD1. Unmatched junction bases numbered 9, after V lost 4 bases and J lost 0 bases. Germline V gene sequence: CDR1 SGHRS, CDR2 YFSETQ. There are 16 residues in the CDR3. The CDR3 spells CASSPDRAPANYGYTF. The CDR3 nucleotides are TGCGCCAGCAGCCCTGACAGGGCTCCAGCTAACTATGGCTACACCTTC.

This chain links TRBV29-1 with TRBJ1-2; D gene ambiguous. Germline CDR1 reads SQVTM; CDR2 reads ANQGSEA. CDR3 length: 16 residues. Trimming pared 3 bases from V and 0 bases from J, leaving 17 bases between. The CDR3 sequence is CSVDMGAREANYGYTF. The CDR3 nucleotides are TGCAGCGTTGATATGGGTGCGCGGGAAGCTAACTATGGCTACACCTTC. Full variable domain (missing parts from reference TRBV29-1 and TRBJ1-2): SAVISQKPSRDICQRGTSLTIQCQVDSQVTMMFWYRQQPGQSLTLIATANQGSEATYESGFVIDKFPISRPNLTFSTLTVSNMSPEDSSIYLCSVDMGAREANYGYTFGSGTRLTVV.

V gene TRBV14 combines with J gene TRBJ2-1; perhaps TRBD2 as D (6 bases). The CDR3 has 12 residues. V shed 8 bases and J shed 10 bases, with 15 bases lying between them. Germline V gives CDR1 SGHDN, CDR2 FVKESK. The CDR3 is CASRREAGEQFF. The DNA for the CDR3 is TGTGCCAGCCGCCGAGAGGCGGGGGAGCAGTTCTTC.

V gene TRBV27 combines with J gene TRBJ1-2, with D perhaps matching TRBD1 (5 bases). V was trimmed by 5 bases and J by 5 bases, leaving 9 bases between them. Germline V gene lookup returns CDR1 MNHEY and CDR2 SMNVEV (reference sequence). The CDR3 sequence is 12 residues long. CDR3 DNA: TGTGCCAGCAGTCAAGGGACGTATGGCTACACCTTC. As protein: CASSQGTYGYTF.

This chain uses TRBV5-6 with TRBJ1-2; maybe TRBD1 (6 bases). The germline V and J ends were trimmed by 4 bases and 4 bases, with 17 bases remaining between them. From germline, CDR1 is SGHDT and CDR2 YYEEEE. This CDR3 contains 15 residues. CDR3 DNA sequence: TGTGCCAGCAGCCCTAGGACAGTTGACTCCTATGGCTACACCTTC. It yields the protein CASSPRTVDSYGYTF.

The genes are TRBV4-2 and TRBJ2-1; possibly TRBD2 for D (6 bases). The CDR3 contains 15 residues. CDR1 is LGHNA, CDR2 YNFKEQ, per germline. Trimming stripped 6 bases from V and 6 bases from J, with 18 bases between. The DNA of the CDR3 is TGTGCCAGCAGTTTCGGGACTCCGGATCCCAATGAGCAGTTCTTC. This codes for CASSFGTPDPNEQFF.

V and J are TRBV18 and TRBJ1-5; TRBD1 matches at 7 bases. V was clipped by 2 bases and J by 2 bases; unmatched bases: 6. This CDR3 contains 16 residues. The germline CDR1 and CDR2 sequences are KGHSH and LQKENI. The DNA for the CDR3 is TGTGCCAGCTCACCAAGAGAGACAGGGCGCAATCAGCCCCAGCATTTT. The encoded protein is CASSPRETGRNQPQHF.

The chain uses TRBV21-1 and TRBJ1-1. TRBV21-1 is described as a pseudogene. The CDR3 has 14 residues. The CDR3 loop reads CASSKARFGTEAFF. In DNA form, the CDR3 reads TGTGCCAGCAGCAAAGCACGGTTTGGCACTGAAGCTTTCTTT.

The rearrangement joins TRBV7-2 to TRBJ1-2; D might be TRBD1 (5 bases). With 5 bases removed from V and 2 bases from J, the gap between germline ends came to 12 bases. Germline-derived CDR1 and CDR2 are SGHTA and FQGNSA. The CDR3 length is 14 residues. The CDR3 loop is CASSPRGVNYGYTF. The CDR3 DNA sequence: TGTGCCAGCAGCCCCCGGGGGGTGAACTATGGCTACACCTTC.

The genes are TRBV24-1 and TRBJ2-1, with D possibly being TRBD1 or TRBD2 (5 bases each). The germline V gene has CDR1 KGHDR and CDR2 SFDVKD. Trimming stripped 0 bases from V and 7 bases from J, with 9 bases between. CDR3 length: 14 residues. CDR3 coding DNA: TGTGCCACCAGTGATTTGCTTGGGGGTAATGAGCAGTTCTTC. It yields the protein CATSDLLGGNEQFF.

In this sample, this clone turned up a few times. V and J are TRBV6-4 and TRBJ1-1; 9 bases line up with TRBD1. The germline gives CDR1 MRHNA, CDR2 SNTAGT. There are 18 residues in the CDR3. Trimming removed 0 bases from V and 4 bases from J; junction bases left unmatched: 12. The CDR3 nucleotides are TGTGCCAGCAGTGACTCGCCATTCGCCGGGACAGGGCCCACTGAAGCTTTCTTT. Protein: CASSDSPFAGTGPTEAFF.

CDR3 in DNA: TGTGCCAGCAGCAGGGGACTAGCGGGAGTGTCAGATACGCAGTATTTT. Protein: CASSRGLAGVSDTQYF. This rearrangement joins TRBV7-6 to TRBJ2-3, with 14 nucleotides matching TRBD2. The V segment lost 5 bases and the J segment 4 bases; nucleotides outside the gene matches: 5. Germline CDR1 reads SGHVS; CDR2 reads FNYEAQ. The CDR3 spans 16 residues.

V usage is TRBV5-1 and J usage is TRBJ2-5, with a tentative D call TRBD1 (6 bases). This CDR3 region has 14 residues. Trimming took 3 bases from V and 3 from J, leaving 12 bases between them. CDR1 SGHRS and CDR2 YFSETQ come from the germline V gene. CDR3 nucleotides: TGCGCCAGCAGCTCAGTGACAGGCAAAGAGACCCAGTACTTC. Protein product: CASSSVTGKETQYF.

The chain combines TRBV11-2 with TRBJ1-6; the match to TRBD1 covers 12 bases. Germline CDR1 SGHAT, CDR2 FQNNGV. V lost 4 bases and J lost 9; bases outside the gene matches: 4. The CDR3 runs to 15 residues. CDR3 bases: TGTGCCAGCAGCTCGGGGACAGGGGGCGGTTCACCCCTCCACTTT. Encoded protein: CASSSGTGGGSPLHF.